The next 27 T cell receptor beta chains were all read from a single sample in a study of CD8 T cells in ankylosing spondylitis. TCRdb processed the 5' RACE reads anew with MiXCR; each CDR3 protein has one entry. This sample yields 200,000 to 250,000 distinct CDR3 sequences, of which more than 25% are seen a single time; 6.6% belongs to the top ten. Sequencing used blood, either unsorted or a sorted T cell fraction (not recorded which). The receptors were gathered from a male donor with ankylosing spondylitis or in good health (not recorded which).

This clonotype has at least ten counts. J is TRBJ2-4 and V is TRBV7-9; the D gene is possibly TRBD1 (5 bases). Per the germline V gene, CDR1 is SEHNR and CDR2 is FQNEAQ (reference sequence). V lost 5 bases and J lost 8, with 13 bases in between. The CDR3 is 13 amino acids. The CDR3, as DNA: TGTGCCAGCAGCGGCAGGGAATTGGACATTCAGTACTTC. This codes for CASSGRELDIQYF. The complete variable domain, with remaining parts taken from reference TRBV7-9 and TRBJ2-4, reads DTGVSQNPRHKITKRGQNVTFRCDPISEHNRLYWYRQTLGQGPEFLTYFQNEAQLEKSRLLSDRFSAERPKGSFSTLEIQRTEQGDSAMYLCASSGRELDIQYFGAGTRLSVL.

The chain's CDR3 is CASSPPWGNGSGEQFF. CDR3 in DNA: TGTGCCAGCAGCCCCCCGTGGGGGAACGGGAGCGGTGAGCAGTTCTTC. This sequence joins TRBV7-9 and TRBJ2-1, with D tentatively TRBD2 (6 bases). V was pared by 5 bases and J by 9 bases, with 23 bases between. Germline lookup yields CDR1 SEHNR and CDR2 FQNEAQ (reference sequence). This CDR3 region has 16 residues.

The chain is built from TRBV7-6 and TRBJ2-3; 9 bases fit TRBD1. CDR3 length: 15 amino acids. Per the germline V gene, CDR1 is SGHVS and CDR2 is FNYEAQ. V shed 5 bases and J 3 bases; nucleotides not matched to a gene: 6. The CDR3 DNA reads TGTGCCAGCAGCAGCCGGGACAGGGAGACAGATACGCAGTATTTT. Encoded protein: CASSSRDRETDTQYF. Full variable domain (missing parts from reference TRBV7-6 and TRBJ2-3): GAGVSQSPRYKVTKRGQDVALRCDPISGHVSLYWYRQALGQGPEFLTYFNYEAQQDKSGLPNDRFSAERPEGSISTLTIQRTEQRDSAMYRCASSSRDRETDTQYFGPGTRLTVL.

This clonotype was counted ten times or more. The rearrangement links TRBV5-1 to TRBJ2-1; 10 positions match TRBD2. The V segment lost 0 bases and the J segment 9 bases; nucleotides outside the gene matches: 12. This CDR3 spans 17 amino acids. The germline V gene has CDR1 SGHRS and CDR2 YFSETQ. The CDR3 spells CASSLVASGRSSGEQFF. The CDR3 DNA reads TGCGCCAGCAGCTTGGTCGCTAGCGGGAGATCATCAGGTGAGCAGTTCTTC.

This clonotype was recorded at least ten times. This chain joins TRBV20-1 and TRBJ1-4; tentatively, D is TRBD1 (5 bases). Germline CDR1 reads DFQATT; CDR2 reads SNEGSKA (reference sequence). V lost 6 bases to trimming and J lost 13 bases, with 18 bases between them. The CDR3 is 12 residues long. This CDR3 is CSASEPGTRLFF. DNA of the CDR3: TGCAGTGCCTCGGAGCCAGGGACCAGACTGTTTTTT.

This clonotype has a count of ten or more. The gene calls are TRBV28 and TRBJ1-1, with D tentatively TRBD1 (5 bases). With 6 bases removed from V and 4 bases from J, the gap between germline ends came to 15 bases. The germline V gene encodes CDR1 MDHEN and CDR2 SYDVKM. This CDR3 comprises 14 residues. CDR3 sequence reads: CASSQPRGGTEAFF. In nucleotides, the CDR3 is TGTGCCAGCAGCCAACCACGGGGCGGCACTGAAGCTTTCTTT. The full variable domain, completed using reference TRBV28 and TRBJ1-1, is DVKVTQSSRYLVKRTGEKVFLECVQDMDHENMFWYRQDPGLGLRLIYFSYDVKMKEKGDIPEGYSVSREKKERFSLILESASTNQTSMYLCASSQPRGGTEAFFGQGTRLTVV.

V usage is TRBV29-1 and J usage is TRBJ2-1; D not resolved. CDR1 and CDR2 (germline): SQVTM, ANQGSEA. The CDR3 extends over 14 amino acids. V gave up 3 bases and J gave up 1 base, with 10 bases separating them. For the CDR3, the DNA is TGCAGCGTTGAGGCAAGAAGGTCCTACAATGAGCAGTTCTTC. Amino acids: CSVEARRSYNEQFF.

Only one count was recorded for this clonotype. A read error is possible here, since a much larger clone lies one base away. The chain has TRBV5-4 and TRBJ2-3; TRBD2 matches 12 bases. V shed 4 bases, J shed 3 bases, and the junction held 9 bases outside the gene matches. CDR3 length: 17 residues. The germline CDR1 and CDR2 sequences are SGHNT and YYREEE (reference sequence). CDR3 bases: TGTGCCAGCAGCCCCCCTGGGCTAGCGGGAGGGACAGATACGCAGTATTTT. Its translation is CASSPPGLAGGTDTQYF.

This chain joins TRBV27 and TRBJ2-7; TRBD1 aligns across 10 bases. The germline V gene has CDR1 MNHEY and CDR2 SMNVEV (reference sequence). The CDR3 contains 15 residues. V was pared by 3 bases and J by 4 bases, with 6 bases of the junction left unmatched. The CDR3 is CASSLSGQGVYEQYF. CDR3 nucleotide sequence: TGTGCCAGCAGTTTGTCTGGACAGGGGGTTTACGAGCAGTACTTC.

This clonotype occurred many times. V is TRBV4-3 and J is TRBJ2-7, with D perhaps TRBD2 (6 bases). Deletions cut 0 bases from V and 7 bases from J, with 22 bases between. The CDR3 is 17 amino acids. Germline values: CDR1 LGHNA, CDR2 YSLEER. The CDR3 DNA follows: TGCGCCAGCAGCCAAGATCATGGCCGGGGGTCGCATGTGGAGCAGTACTTC. The encoded protein is CASSQDHGRGSHVEQYF.

In this sample, this clonotype turned up many times. The chain has TRBV6-5 and TRBJ1-3; no clear D gene. Looked up from germline, CDR1 is MNHEY and CDR2 is SVGAGI. The CDR3 length is 12 residues. Between the trimmed V and J ends, which lost 2 bases and 10 bases, there was a span of 9 bases. CDR3 nucleotide sequence: TGTGCCAGCAGTTACGAAGGAAGGACCATATATTTT. Residues: CASSYEGRTIYF.

The sample holds many counts of this clonotype. The chain combines TRBV20-1 with TRBJ2-7; D unclear. Trimming left V 3 bases short and J 0 bases short, with 6 bases between. This CDR3 contains 12 residues. Germline loops: CDR1 DFQATT, CDR2 SNEGSKA (reference sequence). The CDR3 DNA follows: TGCAGTGCTAGGACGGACTCCTACGAGCAGTACTTC. Encoded protein: CSARTDSYEQYF.

The CDR3 reads CASSFRGGSSYEQYF. As DNA, the CDR3 is TGTGCCAGCAGTTTCAGGGGGGGGTCGTCCTACGAGCAGTACTTC. This sequence joins TRBV12-3 or TRBV12-4 and TRBJ2-7; either TRBD1 or TRBD2 may supply D (7 bases each). Deletions cut 3 bases from V and 1 base from J, with 13 bases between. This CDR3 has 15 residues.

This clonotype was observed at least ten times. The chain recombines TRBV18 with TRBJ2-7; the D gene is possibly TRBD1 (5 bases). In germline, CDR1 is KGHSH, CDR2 LQKENI. Trimming shortened V by 3 bases and J by 4 bases, and 10 bases separated the two germline ends. The length of the CDR3 is 13 residues. CDR3 protein: CASSPQGGYEQYF. In nucleotides, the CDR3 is TGTGCCAGCTCACCCCAGGGTGGATACGAGCAGTACTTC.

This clonotype was counted only a few times. V and J are TRBV6-5 and TRBJ2-1, with 14 bases lining up with TRBD2. V lost 2 bases to trimming and J lost 6 bases; unmatched junction nucleotides: 3. From germline, CDR1 is MNHEY and CDR2 SVGAGI. This CDR3 contains 16 residues. The CDR3 region is CASSYGTSGRGNEQFF. The CDR3 DNA follows: TGTGCCAGCAGTTACGGGACTAGCGGGAGAGGCAATGAGCAGTTCTTC.

The chain recombines TRBV12-3 or TRBV12-4 with TRBJ2-7, with D tentatively TRBD1 or TRBD2 (5 bases each). The CDR3 covers 12 residues. V lost 3 bases and J 3 bases, leaving 6 bases between the germline ends. This CDR3 is CASSFGGYEQYF. CDR3 in DNA: TGTGCCAGCAGTTTTGGGGGCTACGAGCAGTACTTC.

This clonotype came up a few times. The V and J genes are TRBV7-2 and TRBJ2-3; 7 bases are shared with TRBD2. This CDR3 is 16 amino acids long. The J segment lost 6 bases and the V segment lost 5 bases, leaving 14 bases of the junction unmatched. Germline V gene sequence: CDR1 SGHTA, CDR2 FQGNSA. The CDR3 loop is CASSHGGGFSLDTQYF. DNA of the CDR3: TGTGCCAGCAGCCACGGCGGGGGTTTCTCACTTGATACGCAGTATTTT.

The V gene is TRBV20-1, the J gene TRBJ2-7; D gene ambiguous. V gave up 0 bases and J gave up 6 bases, with 18 bases separating them. The CDR3 sequence is 15 residues long. CDR1 is DFQATT and CDR2 is SNEGSKA in the germline V gene (reference sequence). In DNA, the CDR3 is TGCAGTGCTAGAGATTTGTTGAGGCAGGCTCGCGAGCAGTACTTC. Translation gives CSARDLLRQAREQYF.

This clonotype occurred a few times. The V gene is TRBV20-1, the J gene TRBJ2-3; D perhaps matches TRBD2 (6 bases). The length of the CDR3 is 11 residues. V shed 7 bases and J shed 4 bases, with 9 bases lying between them. Germline CDR1 reads DFQATT; CDR2 reads SNEGSKA (reference sequence). CDR3 coding DNA: TGCAGTGGGGAGGTTTCAGATACGCAGTATTTT. Its protein product is CSGEVSDTQYF.

This clonotype was recorded at least ten times. The V gene is TRBV7-2, the J gene TRBJ2-3; tentatively, D is TRBD1 or TRBD2 (5 bases each). The CDR3 length is 14 residues. Germline V gene data show CDR1 as SGHTA and CDR2 as FQGNSA. The V end lost 2 bases, the J end lost 3 bases, and 9 bases lay between the germline ends. The DNA of the CDR3 is TGTGCCAGCAGCTTATGGGGCGGGACAGATACGCAGTATTTT. Its translation: CASSLWGGTDTQYF.

This clonotype was counted ten times or more. The chain uses TRBV5-1 and TRBJ1-1; 7 bases align to TRBD1. Unmatched junction bases numbered 8, after V lost 5 bases and J lost 1 base. Germline V gives CDR1 SGHRS, CDR2 YFSETQ. The CDR3 runs to 15 residues. The CDR3 DNA sequence: TGCGCCAGCAGGCCCCACGGACAGGAGAACACTGAAGCTTTCTTT. This sequence encodes CASRPHGQENTEAFF.

The rearrangement links TRBV18 to TRBJ2-1; 7 bases are a match to TRBD2. The J segment lost 9 bases and the V segment lost 3 bases, leaving 8 bases of the junction unmatched. CDR1 is KGHSH and CDR2 is LQKENI in the germline V gene. The length of the CDR3 is 14 residues. The CDR3 reads CASSPSGPPGEQFF. In DNA form, the CDR3 reads TGTGCCAGCTCACCTAGCGGGCCCCCTGGTGAGCAGTTCTTC.

This clonotype was counted many times. This rearrangement joins TRBV20-1 to TRBJ1-2; D possibly corresponds to TRBD1 (5 bases). The V gene lost 3 bases and the J gene lost 6 bases, with 11 bases spanning the gap. CDR3 length: 12 residues. Looked up from germline, CDR1 is DFQATT and CDR2 is SNEGSKA (reference sequence). CDR3 protein: CSASTGRDGYTF. The CDR3 DNA reads TGCAGTGCTAGTACGGGGCGGGATGGCTACACCTTC.

The chain uses TRBV7-2 and TRBJ2-7; D is perhaps TRBD1 (5 bases). V lost 2 bases, J lost 0 bases, and 14 bases lay in between. CDR1 and CDR2 (germline): SGHTA, FQGNSA. This CDR3 is built from 16 residues. In DNA form, the CDR3 reads TGTGCCAGCAGCTTAAGGGTCCTGGGGCTCTCCTACGAGCAGTACTTC. Its translation: CASSLRVLGLSYEQYF.

CDR3: CASSLARTGANYNEQFF. The CDR3 region has the DNA TGTGCCAGCAGCTTAGCGCGGACAGGGGCGAACTACAATGAGCAGTTCTTC. The chain uses TRBV7-2 and TRBJ2-1; 9 nucleotides agree with TRBD1. This CDR3 is 17 amino acids long. CDR1 and CDR2 from the germline V gene are SGHTA and FQGNSA. Germline trimming cut 0 bases from V and 3 bases from J; bases unmatched to any gene: 6.

The chain is built from TRBV20-1 and TRBJ2-3; D is uncertain. This CDR3 contains 15 residues. Germline V gene lookup returns CDR1 DFQATT and CDR2 SNEGSKA (reference sequence). Trimming left V 0 bases short and J 9 bases short, with 19 bases between. The chain's CDR3 is CSAREGSTAAVTQYF. The CDR3 DNA reads as TGCAGTGCTAGAGAGGGTAGCACCGCCGCGGTCACGCAGTATTTT.

J is TRBJ2-7 and V is TRBV7-3; D gene ambiguous. Trimming cost V 4 bases and J 2 bases, with 12 bases left between them. Germline assignment: CDR1 SGHTA and CDR2 FQGTGA. The CDR3 sequence is 14 residues long. The CDR3 here is CASSSYLKPYEQYF. As DNA, the CDR3 is TGTGCCAGCAGCTCATACTTAAAACCCTACGAGCAGTACTTC.